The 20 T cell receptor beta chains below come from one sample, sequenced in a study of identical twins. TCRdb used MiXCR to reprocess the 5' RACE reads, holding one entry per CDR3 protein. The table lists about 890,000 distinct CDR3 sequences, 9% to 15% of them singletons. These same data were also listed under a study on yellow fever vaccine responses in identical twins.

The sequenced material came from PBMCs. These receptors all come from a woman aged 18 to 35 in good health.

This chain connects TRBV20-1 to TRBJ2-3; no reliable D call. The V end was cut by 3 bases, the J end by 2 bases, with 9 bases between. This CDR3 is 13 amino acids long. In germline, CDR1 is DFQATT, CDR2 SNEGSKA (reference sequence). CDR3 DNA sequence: TGCAGTGCTAGCATAAATCCCACAGATACGCAGTATTTT. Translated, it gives CSASINPTDTQYF.

The CDR3 region has the DNA TGCGCCAGCAGCTTGTGGGCAGGGCTGAGCTCCTACAATGAGCAGTTCTTC. Translating it yields CASSLWAGLSSYNEQFF. V gene TRBV5-1 combines with J gene TRBJ2-1, with D possibly matching TRBD1 (5 bases). CDR1 and CDR2 (germline): SGHRS, YFSETQ. CDR3 length: 17 amino acids. Trimming removed 1 base at V and 0 bases at J, with 14 bases between.

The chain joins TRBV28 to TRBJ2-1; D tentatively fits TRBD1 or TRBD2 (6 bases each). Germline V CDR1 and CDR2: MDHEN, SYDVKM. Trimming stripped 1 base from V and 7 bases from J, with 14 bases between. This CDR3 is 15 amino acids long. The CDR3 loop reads CASSLLGGRTNEQFF. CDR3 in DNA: TGTGCCAGCAGTTTATTGGGGGGCCGGACAAATGAGCAGTTCTTC.

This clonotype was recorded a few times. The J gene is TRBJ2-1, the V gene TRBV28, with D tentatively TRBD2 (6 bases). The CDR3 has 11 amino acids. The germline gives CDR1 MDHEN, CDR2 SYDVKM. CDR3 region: CACRENNEQFF. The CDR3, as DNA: TGTGCTTGCCGGGAGAACAATGAGCAGTTCTTC.

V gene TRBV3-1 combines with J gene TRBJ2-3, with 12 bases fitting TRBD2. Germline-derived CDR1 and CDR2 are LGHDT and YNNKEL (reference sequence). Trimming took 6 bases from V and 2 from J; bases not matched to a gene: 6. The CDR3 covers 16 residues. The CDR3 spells CASRQLAGGYTDTQYF. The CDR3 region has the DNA TGTGCCAGCAGGCAACTAGCGGGAGGCTACACAGATACGCAGTATTTT.

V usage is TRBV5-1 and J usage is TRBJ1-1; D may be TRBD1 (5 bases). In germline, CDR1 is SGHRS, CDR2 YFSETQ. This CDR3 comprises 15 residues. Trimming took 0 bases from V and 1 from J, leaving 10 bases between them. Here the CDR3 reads CASSLGGGENTEAFF. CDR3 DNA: TGCGCCAGCAGCTTGGGTGGGGGAGAGAACACTGAAGCTTTCTTT.

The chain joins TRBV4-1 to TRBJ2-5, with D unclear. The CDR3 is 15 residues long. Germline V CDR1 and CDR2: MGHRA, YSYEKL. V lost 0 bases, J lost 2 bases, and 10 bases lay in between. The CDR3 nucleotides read TGCGCCAGCAGCCAAGATCCCGATACGCAAGAGACCCAGTACTTC. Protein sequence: CASSQDPDTQETQYF.

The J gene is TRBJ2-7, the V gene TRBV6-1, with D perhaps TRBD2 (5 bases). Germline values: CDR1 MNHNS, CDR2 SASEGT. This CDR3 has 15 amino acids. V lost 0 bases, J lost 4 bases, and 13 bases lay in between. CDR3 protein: CASSEALRLSYEQYV. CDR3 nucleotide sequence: TGTGCCAGCAGTGAAGCGCTTCGACTATCGTACGAGCAGTACGTC.

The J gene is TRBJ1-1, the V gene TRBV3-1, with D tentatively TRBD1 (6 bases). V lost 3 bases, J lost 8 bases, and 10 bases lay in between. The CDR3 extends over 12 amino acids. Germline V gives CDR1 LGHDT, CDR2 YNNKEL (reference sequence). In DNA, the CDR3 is TGTGCCAGCAGCCAGACGGACAGAGAAGCTTTCTTT. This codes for CASSQTDREAFF.

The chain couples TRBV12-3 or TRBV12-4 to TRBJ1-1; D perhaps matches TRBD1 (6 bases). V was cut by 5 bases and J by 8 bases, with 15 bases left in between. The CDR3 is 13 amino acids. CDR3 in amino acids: CASSPSGGQEAFF. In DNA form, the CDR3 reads TGTGCCAGCAGTCCCTCGGGGGGGCAGGAAGCTTTCTTT.

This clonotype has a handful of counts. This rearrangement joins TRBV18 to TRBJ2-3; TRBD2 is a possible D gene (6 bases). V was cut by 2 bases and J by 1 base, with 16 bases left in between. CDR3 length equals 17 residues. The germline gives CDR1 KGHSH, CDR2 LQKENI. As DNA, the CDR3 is TGTGCCAGCTCACCAATGGGACTGCTTACCGGCACAGATACGCAGTATTTT. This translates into CASSPMGLLTGTDTQYF.

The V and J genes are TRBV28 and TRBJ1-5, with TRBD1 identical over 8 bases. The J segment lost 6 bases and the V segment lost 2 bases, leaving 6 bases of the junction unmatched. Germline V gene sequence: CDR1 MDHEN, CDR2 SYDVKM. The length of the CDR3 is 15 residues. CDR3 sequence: CASSLARTGSQPQHF. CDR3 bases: TGTGCCAGCAGTTTAGCCAGGACAGGGTCTCAGCCCCAGCATTTT. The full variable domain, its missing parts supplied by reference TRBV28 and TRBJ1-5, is DVKVTQSSRYLVKRTGEKVFLECVQDMDHENMFWYRQDPGLGLRLIYFSYDVKMKEKGDIPEGYSVSREKKERFSLILESASTNQTSMYLCASSLARTGSQPQHFGDGTRLSIL.

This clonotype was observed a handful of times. CDR3 bases: TGTGCCAGTCGAAGACCCAGCACCTACGAGCAGTACTTC. Protein: CASRRPSTYEQYF. The genes are TRBV28 and TRBJ2-7, with unresolved D. CDR1 and CDR2 from the germline V gene are MDHEN and SYDVKM. V was pared by 9 bases and J by 2 bases, with 14 bases between. The CDR3 has 13 amino acids.

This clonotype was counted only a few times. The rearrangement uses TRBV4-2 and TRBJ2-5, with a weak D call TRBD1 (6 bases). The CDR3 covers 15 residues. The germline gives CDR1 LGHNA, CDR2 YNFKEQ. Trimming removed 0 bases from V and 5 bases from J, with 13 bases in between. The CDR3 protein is CASSQDAGDRETQYF. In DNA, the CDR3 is TGTGCCAGCAGCCAAGACGCGGGCGACAGGGAGACCCAGTACTTC.

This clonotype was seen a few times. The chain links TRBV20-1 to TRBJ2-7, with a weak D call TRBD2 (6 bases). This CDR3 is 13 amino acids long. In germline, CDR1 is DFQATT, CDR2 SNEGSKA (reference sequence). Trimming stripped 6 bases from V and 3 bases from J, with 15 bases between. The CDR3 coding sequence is TGCAGTGCCGCCCGGCGGGAAGACTACGAGCAGTACTTC. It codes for CSAARREDYEQYF.

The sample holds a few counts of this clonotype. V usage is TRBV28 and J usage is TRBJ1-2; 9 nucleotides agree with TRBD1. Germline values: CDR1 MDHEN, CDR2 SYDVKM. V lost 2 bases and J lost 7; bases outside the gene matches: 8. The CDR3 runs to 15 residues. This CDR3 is CASSLAVTGGSGYTF. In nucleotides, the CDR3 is TGTGCCAGCAGTTTAGCCGTAACAGGGGGCTCTGGCTACACCTTC.

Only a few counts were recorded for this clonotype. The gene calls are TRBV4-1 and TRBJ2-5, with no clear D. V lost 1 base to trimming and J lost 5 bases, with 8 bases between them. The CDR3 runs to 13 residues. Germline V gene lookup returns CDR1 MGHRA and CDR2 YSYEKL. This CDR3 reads CASSQVQWETQYF. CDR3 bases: TGCGCCAGCAGCCAAGTGCAGTGGGAGACCCAGTACTTC.

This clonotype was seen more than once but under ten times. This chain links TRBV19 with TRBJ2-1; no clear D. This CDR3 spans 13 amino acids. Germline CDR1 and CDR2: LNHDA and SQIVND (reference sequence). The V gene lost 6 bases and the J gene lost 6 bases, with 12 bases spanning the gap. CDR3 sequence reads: CASSPAKSNEQFF. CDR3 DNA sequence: TGTGCCAGTAGCCCGGCCAAATCCAATGAGCAGTTCTTC.

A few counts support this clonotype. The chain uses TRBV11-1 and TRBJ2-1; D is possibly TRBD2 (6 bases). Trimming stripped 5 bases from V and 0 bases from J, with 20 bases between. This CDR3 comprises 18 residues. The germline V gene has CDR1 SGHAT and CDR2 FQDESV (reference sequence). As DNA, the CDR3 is TGTGCCAGCAGCGGCGCCACTTTCGGGAGAAGCTCCTACAATGAGCAGTTCTTC. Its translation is CASSGATFGRSSYNEQFF.

In nucleotides, the CDR3 is TGTGCCAGCTCACACCGGGACTTTCAGAGAGGAGCCAAAAACATTCAGTACTTC. It is translated as CASSHRDFQRGAKNIQYF. V and J are TRBV18 and TRBJ2-4; D is perhaps TRBD2 (6 bases). This CDR3 comprises 18 residues. V lost 4 bases to trimming and J lost 0 bases, with 19 bases between them. Germline lookup yields CDR1 KGHSH and CDR2 LQKENI.